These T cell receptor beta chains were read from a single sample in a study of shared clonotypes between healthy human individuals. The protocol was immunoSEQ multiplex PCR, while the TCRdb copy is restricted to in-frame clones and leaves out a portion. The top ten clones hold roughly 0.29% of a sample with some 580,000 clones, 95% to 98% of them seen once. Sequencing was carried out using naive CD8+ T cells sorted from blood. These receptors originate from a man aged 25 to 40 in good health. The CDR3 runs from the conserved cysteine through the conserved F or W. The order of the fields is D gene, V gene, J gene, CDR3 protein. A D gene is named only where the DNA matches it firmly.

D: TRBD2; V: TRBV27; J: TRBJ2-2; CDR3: CASSRPPGGPGGELFF
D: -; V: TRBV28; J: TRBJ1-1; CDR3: CASSLYLTEAFF
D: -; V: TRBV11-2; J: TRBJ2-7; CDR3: CASSLGLNYEQYF
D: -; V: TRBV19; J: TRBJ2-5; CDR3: CASSILLTAEEAQYF
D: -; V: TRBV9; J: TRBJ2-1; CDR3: CASSSQGRKSSYNEQFF
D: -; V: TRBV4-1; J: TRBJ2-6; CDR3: CASSHLGAEALSGANVLTF
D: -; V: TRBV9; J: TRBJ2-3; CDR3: CASSVGDSTDTQYF
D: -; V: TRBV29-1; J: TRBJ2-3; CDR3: CSVELPDTDTQYF
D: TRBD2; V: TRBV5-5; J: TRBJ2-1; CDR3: CASSPGLELFDEQFF
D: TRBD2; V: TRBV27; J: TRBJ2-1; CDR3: CASSFTSGTWNEQFF
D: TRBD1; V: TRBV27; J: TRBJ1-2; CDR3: CASSYTTGGAYGYTF
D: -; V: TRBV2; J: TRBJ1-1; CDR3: CASNYDGVGTEAFF
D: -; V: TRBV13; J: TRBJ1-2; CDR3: CASTPGLNYGYTF
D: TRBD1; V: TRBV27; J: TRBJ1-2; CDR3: CASSLTHLRGLHGYTF
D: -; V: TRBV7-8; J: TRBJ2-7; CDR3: CASSPMGAGISYEQYF
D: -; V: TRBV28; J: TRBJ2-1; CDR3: CASSVLTEYNEQFF
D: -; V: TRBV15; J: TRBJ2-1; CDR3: CATSKPPSYNEQFF
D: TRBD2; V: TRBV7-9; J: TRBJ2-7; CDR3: CASSVGTTYEQYF
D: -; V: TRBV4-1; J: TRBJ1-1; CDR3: CASSQDWGSAEAFF
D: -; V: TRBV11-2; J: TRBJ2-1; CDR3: CASSLDGWYNEQFF
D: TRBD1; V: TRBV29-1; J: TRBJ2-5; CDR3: CSVDRGRGGSQETQYF
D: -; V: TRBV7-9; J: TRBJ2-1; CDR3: CASSLIIGTNEQFF
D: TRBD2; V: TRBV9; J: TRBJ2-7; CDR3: CASSTSGSRYEQYF
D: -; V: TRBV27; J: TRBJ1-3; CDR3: CASSLSFGGNTIYF
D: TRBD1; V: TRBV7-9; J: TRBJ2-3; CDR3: CASSARPPGQGTDTQYF
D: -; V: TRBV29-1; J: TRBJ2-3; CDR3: CSVESGRPASTDTQYF
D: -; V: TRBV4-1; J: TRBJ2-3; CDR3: CASSPSQGMVHTDTQYF
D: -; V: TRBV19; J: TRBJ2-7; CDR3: CASSTILTGYEQYF
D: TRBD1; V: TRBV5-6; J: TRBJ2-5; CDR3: CASSTGQGRETQYF
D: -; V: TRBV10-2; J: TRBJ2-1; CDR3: CASSARTVYNEQFF
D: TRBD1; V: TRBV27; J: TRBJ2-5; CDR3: CASSLFGTGEVETQYF